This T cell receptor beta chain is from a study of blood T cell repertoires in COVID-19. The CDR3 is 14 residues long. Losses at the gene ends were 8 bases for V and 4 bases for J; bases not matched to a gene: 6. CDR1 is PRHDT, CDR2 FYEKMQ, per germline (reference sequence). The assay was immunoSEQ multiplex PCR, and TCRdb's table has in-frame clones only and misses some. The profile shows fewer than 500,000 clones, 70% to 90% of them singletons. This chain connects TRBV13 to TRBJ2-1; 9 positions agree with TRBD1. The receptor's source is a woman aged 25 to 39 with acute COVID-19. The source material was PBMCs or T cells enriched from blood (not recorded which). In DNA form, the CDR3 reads TGTGCCAGCGCAGGGACAGGGAGTTACAATGAGCAGTTCTTC. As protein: CASAGTGSYNEQFF.